One and the same sample provided the 7 T cell receptor beta chains below, sequenced in a study of cytomegalovirus exposure and HLA in healthy donors. The study ran its PCR with 60 Vbeta and 13 Jbeta primers. TCRdb keeps only in-frame clones here, not all; method: immunoSEQ multiplex PCR. The repertoire holds around 130,000 clones, with around 75% as singletons. The sample comprised PBMCs. These TCRs come from a man aged 25 to 45 in good health and CMV-seronegative.

The gene calls are TRBV10-3 and TRBJ2-7; D is uncertain. Trimming cost V 3 bases and J 0 bases, with 9 bases left between them. The CDR3 extends over 14 amino acids. Germline V gene lookup returns CDR1 ENHRY and CDR2 SYGVKD. The CDR3 reads CAISDPGGSYEQYF. CDR3 sequence (DNA): TGTGCCATCAGTGATCCGGGTGGCTCCTACGAGCAGTACTTC.

The chain couples TRBV25-1 to TRBJ2-7; 11 bases are a match to TRBD2. V gave up 4 bases and J gave up 4 bases; unmatched junction bases: 9. This CDR3 has 16 residues. Germline CDR1 reads MGHDK; CDR2 reads SYGVNS. In DNA, the CDR3 is TGTGCCAGCAGTGGACAGCCGGGACTAGCGGTATACGAGCAGTACTTC. Translated: CASSGQPGLAVYEQYF.

The genes are TRBV13 and TRBJ1-6; unclear D gene. Germline values: CDR1 PRHDT, CDR2 FYEKMQ (reference sequence). Trimming stripped 0 bases from V and 0 bases from J, with 6 bases between. CDR3 size: 16 residues. The CDR3 region is CASSLGVSSYNSPLHF. The CDR3 bases are TGTGCCAGCAGCTTAGGGGTGAGCTCCTATAATTCACCCCTCCACTTT.

The rearrangement joins TRBV2 to TRBJ2-3, with TRBD2 matching 7 bases. The CDR3 has 16 residues. Germline V gene lookup returns CDR1 SNHLY and CDR2 FYNNEI. Trimming took 5 bases from V and 2 from J; bases not matched to a gene: 10. The chain's CDR3 is CASSTAGIPPTDTQYF. In nucleotides, the CDR3 is TGTGCCAGCAGTACAGCGGGGATACCCCCCACAGATACGCAGTATTTT.

The chain carries TRBV5-1 and TRBJ1-2, with TRBD1 matching 7 bases. CDR1 is SGHRS, CDR2 YFSETQ, per germline. The CDR3 consists of 12 residues. V was pared by 3 bases and J by 8 bases, with 4 bases of the junction left unmatched. The CDR3 here is CASSYDRDGYTF. Written as DNA, the CDR3 is TGCGCCAGCAGCTATGACAGGGACGGCTACACCTTC.

The rearrangement uses TRBV6-4 and TRBJ2-5, with D tentatively TRBD2 (6 bases). CDR1 and CDR2 (germline): MRHNA, SNTAGT. The V gene lost 6 bases and the J gene lost 0 bases, with 14 bases spanning the gap. This CDR3 spans 15 amino acids. CDR3 loop: CASRTGTCHQETQYF. The CDR3 DNA follows: TGTGCCAGCAGAACCGGGACTTGCCACCAAGAGACCCAGTACTTC.

The chain combines TRBV6-5 with TRBJ1-1; 8 bases are shared with TRBD1. The germline gives CDR1 MNHEY, CDR2 SVGAGI. The CDR3 sequence is 13 residues long. Losses at the gene ends were 6 bases for V and 11 bases for J; bases not matched to a gene: 11. The CDR3 sequence: CASSWEQGDNAFF. Here the CDR3 DNA reads TGTGCCAGCAGCTGGGAACAGGGGGACAATGCTTTCTTT.